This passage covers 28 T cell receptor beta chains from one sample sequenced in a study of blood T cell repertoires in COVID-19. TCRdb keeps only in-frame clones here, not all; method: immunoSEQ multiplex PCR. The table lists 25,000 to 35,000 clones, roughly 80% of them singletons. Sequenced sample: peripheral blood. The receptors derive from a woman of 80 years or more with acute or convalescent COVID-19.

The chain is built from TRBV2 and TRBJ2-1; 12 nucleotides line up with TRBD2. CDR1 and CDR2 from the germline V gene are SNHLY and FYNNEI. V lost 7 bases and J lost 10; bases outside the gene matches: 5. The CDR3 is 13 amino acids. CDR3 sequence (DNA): TGTGCCAGCATAGGACTAGCGGGGCTGGAGCAGTTCTTC. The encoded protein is CASIGLAGLEQFF.

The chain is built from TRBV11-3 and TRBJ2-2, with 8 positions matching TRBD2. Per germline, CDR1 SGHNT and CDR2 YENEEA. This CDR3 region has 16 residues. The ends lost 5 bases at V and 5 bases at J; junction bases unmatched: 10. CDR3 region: CASSPSRTSSTGELFF. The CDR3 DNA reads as TGTGCCAGCAGCCCGAGCAGGACTAGCAGTACCGGGGAGCTGTTTTTT.

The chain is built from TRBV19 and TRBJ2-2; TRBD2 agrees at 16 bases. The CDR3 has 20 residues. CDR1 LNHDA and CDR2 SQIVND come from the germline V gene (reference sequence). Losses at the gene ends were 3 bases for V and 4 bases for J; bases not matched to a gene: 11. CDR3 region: CASSIYMGLAGGPGTGELFF. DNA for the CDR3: TGTGCCAGTAGTATTTACATGGGACTAGCGGGAGGGCCAGGCACCGGGGAGCTGTTTTTT.

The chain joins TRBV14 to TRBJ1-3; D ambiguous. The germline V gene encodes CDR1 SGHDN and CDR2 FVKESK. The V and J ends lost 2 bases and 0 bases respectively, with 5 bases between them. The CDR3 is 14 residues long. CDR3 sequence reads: CASSQTGSGNTIYF. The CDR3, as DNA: TGTGCCAGCAGCCAAACGGGCTCTGGAAACACCATATATTTT.

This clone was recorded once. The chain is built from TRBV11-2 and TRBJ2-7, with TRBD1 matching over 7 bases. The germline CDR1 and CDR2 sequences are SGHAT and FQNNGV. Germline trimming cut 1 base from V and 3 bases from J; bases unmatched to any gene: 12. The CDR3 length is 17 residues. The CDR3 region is CASSLAGRGAGGYEQYF. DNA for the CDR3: TGTGCCAGCAGCTTAGCAGGACGGGGTGCAGGGGGCTACGAGCAGTACTTC.

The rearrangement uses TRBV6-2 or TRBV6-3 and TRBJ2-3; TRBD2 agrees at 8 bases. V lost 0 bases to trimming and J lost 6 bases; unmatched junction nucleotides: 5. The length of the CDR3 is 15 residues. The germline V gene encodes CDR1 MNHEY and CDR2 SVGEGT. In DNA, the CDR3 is TGTGCCAGCAGTTACTCCCCGGGAGGGCTGGATACGCAGTATTTT. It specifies CASSYSPGGLDTQYF.

CDR3 nucleotide sequence: TGCGCCAGCAGCAAGGGGTATAATTCACCCCTCCACTTT. This encodes CASSKGYNSPLHF. The chain carries TRBV5-1 and TRBJ1-6, with a possible D match to TRBD1 (5 bases). Germline loops: CDR1 SGHRS, CDR2 YFSETQ. This CDR3 is built from 13 residues. Trimming cost V 4 bases and J 4 bases, with 6 bases left between them.

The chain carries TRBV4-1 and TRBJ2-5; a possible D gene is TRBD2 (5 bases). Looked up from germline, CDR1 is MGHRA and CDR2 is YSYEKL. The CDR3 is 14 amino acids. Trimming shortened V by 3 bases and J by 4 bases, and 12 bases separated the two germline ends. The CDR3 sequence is CASSQSFRGETQYF. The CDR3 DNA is TGCGCCAGCAGCCAGTCTTTTCGGGGAGAGACCCAGTACTTC.

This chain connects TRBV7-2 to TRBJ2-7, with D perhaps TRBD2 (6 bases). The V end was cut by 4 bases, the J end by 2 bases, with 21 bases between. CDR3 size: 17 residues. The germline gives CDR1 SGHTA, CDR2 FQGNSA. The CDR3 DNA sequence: TGTGCCAGCAGCTCATGGGGAAAAGTAGCGGTAACCTACGAGCAGTACTTC. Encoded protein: CASSSWGKVAVTYEQYF.

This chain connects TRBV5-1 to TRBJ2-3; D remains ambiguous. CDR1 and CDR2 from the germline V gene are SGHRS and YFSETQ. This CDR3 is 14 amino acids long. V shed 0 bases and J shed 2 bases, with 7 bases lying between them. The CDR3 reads CASSLAWPTDTQYF. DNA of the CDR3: TGCGCCAGCAGCTTGGCGTGGCCCACAGATACGCAGTATTTT.

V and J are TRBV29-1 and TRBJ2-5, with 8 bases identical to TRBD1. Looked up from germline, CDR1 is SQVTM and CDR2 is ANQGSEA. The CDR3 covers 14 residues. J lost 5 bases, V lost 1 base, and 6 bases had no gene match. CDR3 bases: TGCAGCGTTGAAGTGGGCCAGGGGGCCGAGACCCAGTACTTC. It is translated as CSVEVGQGAETQYF.

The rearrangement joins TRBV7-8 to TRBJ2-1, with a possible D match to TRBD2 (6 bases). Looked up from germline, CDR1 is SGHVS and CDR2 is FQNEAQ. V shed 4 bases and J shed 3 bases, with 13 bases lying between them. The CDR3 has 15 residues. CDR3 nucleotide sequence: TGTGCCAGCAGCTACGGAGGGCCGAGCTACAATGAGCAGTTCTTC. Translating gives CASSYGGPSYNEQFF.

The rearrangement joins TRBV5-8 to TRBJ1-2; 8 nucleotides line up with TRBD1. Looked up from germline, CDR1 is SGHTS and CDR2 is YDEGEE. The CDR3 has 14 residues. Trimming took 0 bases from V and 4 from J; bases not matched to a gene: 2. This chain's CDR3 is CASSLVDRAYGYTF. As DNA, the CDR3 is TGTGCCAGCAGCTTGGTGGACAGGGCCTATGGCTACACCTTC.

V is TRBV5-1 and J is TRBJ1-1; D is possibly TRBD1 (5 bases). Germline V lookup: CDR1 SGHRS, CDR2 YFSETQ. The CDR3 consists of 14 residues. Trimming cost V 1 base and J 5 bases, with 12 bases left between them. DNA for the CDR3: TGCGCCAGCAGCTTGCGGAGGGGTGCGACTGAAGCTTTCTTT. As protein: CASSLRRGATEAFF.

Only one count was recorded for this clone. The CDR3 loop reads CASSPGLTNTEAFF. For the CDR3, the DNA is TGTGCCAGCAGCCCGGGACTGACGAACACTGAAGCTTTCTTT. The rearrangement uses TRBV7-9 and TRBJ1-1; D is perhaps TRBD1 (5 bases). The length of the CDR3 is 14 residues. V shed 5 bases and J shed 1 base, with 11 bases lying between them. Germline CDR1 is SEHNR and CDR2 is FQNEAQ (reference sequence).

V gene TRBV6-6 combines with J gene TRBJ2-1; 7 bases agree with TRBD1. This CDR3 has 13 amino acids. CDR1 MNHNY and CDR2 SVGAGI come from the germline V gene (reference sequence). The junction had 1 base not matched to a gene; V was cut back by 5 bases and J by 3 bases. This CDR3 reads CASSRDSYNEQFF. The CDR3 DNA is TGTGCCAGCAGTCGGGACAGCTACAATGAGCAGTTCTTC.

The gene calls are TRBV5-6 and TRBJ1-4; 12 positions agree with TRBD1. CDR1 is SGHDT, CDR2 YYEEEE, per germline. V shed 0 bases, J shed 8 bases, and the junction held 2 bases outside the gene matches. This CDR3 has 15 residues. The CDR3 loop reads CASSLEGQGAEKLFF. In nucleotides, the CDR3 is TGTGCCAGCAGCTTGGAGGGACAGGGGGCCGAAAAACTGTTTTTT. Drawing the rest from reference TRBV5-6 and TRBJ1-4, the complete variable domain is DAGVTQSPTHLIKTRGQQVTLRCSPKSGHDTVSWYQQALGQGPQFIFQYYEEEERQRGNFPDRFSGHQFPNYSSELNVNALLLGDSALYLCASSLEGQGAEKLFFGSGTQLSVL.

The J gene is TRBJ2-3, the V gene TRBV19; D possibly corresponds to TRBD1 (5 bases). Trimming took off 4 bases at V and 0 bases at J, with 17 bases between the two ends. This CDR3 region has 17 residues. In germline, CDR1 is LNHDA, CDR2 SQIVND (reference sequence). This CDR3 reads CASSRGLVVPSTDTQYF. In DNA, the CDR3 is TGTGCCAGTAGTAGGGGCCTTGTGGTTCCTAGCACAGATACGCAGTATTTT.

The chain's CDR3 is CASSSPGSSGANVLTF. The CDR3 DNA is TGTGCCAGCAGTTCGCCAGGGTCCTCTGGGGCCAACGTCCTGACTTTC. The chain links TRBV28 to TRBJ2-6; a weak D match, TRBD1 (5 bases). With 4 bases removed from V and 0 bases from J, the gap between germline ends came to 10 bases. CDR1 is MDHEN and CDR2 is SYDVKM in the germline V gene. The CDR3 loop spans 16 amino acids.

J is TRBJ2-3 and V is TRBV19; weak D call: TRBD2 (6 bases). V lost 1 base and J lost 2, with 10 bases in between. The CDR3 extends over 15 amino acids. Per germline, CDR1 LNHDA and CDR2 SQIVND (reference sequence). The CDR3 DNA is TGTGCCAGTAGTATAGGAGCGGGTACCACAGATACGCAGTATTTT. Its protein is CASSIGAGTTDTQYF. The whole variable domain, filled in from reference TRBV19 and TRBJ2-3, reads DGGITQSPKYLFRKEGQNVTLSCEQNLNHDAMYWYRQDPGQGLRLIYYSQIVNDFQKGDIAEGYSVSREKKESFPLTVTSAQKNPTAFYLCASSIGAGTTDTQYFGPGTRLTVL.

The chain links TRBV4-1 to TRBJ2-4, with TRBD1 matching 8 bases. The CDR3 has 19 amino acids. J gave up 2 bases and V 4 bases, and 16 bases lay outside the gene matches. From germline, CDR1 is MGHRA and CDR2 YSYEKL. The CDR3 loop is CASSPDGQGRLSPKNIQYF. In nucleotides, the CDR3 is TGCGCCAGCAGCCCGGATGGACAGGGAAGACTGTCGCCCAAAAACATTCAGTACTTC.

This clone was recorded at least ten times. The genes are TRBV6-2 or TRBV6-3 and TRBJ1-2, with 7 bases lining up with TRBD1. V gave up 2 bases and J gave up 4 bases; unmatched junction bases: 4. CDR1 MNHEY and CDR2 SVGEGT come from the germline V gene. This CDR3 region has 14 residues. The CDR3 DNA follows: TGTGCCAGCAGTTACAAGGGGACAGTCTATGGCTACACCTTC. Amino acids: CASSYKGTVYGYTF.

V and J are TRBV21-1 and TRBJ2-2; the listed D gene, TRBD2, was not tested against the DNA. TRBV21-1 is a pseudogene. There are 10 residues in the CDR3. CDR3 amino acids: CASTSGELFF. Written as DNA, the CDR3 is TGTGCCAGCACGAGCGGGGAGCTGTTTTTT.

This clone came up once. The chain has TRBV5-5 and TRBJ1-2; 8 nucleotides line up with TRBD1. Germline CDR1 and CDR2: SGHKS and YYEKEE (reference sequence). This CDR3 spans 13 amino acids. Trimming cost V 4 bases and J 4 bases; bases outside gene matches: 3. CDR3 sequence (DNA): TGTGCCAGCAGCCCGACAGGGGTCTATGGCTACACCTTC. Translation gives CASSPTGVYGYTF.

CDR3: CASSQDRTQGANEQFF. The CDR3 nucleotides are TGTGCCAGCAGCCAAGATCGGACACAGGGGGCTAATGAGCAGTTCTTC. The chain couples TRBV3-1 (or the pseudogene TRBV3-2) to TRBJ2-1; TRBD1 aligns across 9 bases. Germline V gene data show CDR1 as LGHDT and CDR2 as YNNKEL (reference sequence). The CDR3 is 16 amino acids. With 0 bases clipped from V and 7 bases from J, the junction kept 7 bases outside the gene matches.

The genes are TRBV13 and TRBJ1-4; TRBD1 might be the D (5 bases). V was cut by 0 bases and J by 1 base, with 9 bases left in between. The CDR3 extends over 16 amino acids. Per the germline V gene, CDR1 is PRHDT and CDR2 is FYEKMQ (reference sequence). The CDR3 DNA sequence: TGTGCCAGCAGCTTAGGCCTAGGGGTAACTAATGAAAAACTGTTTTTT. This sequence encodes CASSLGLGVTNEKLFF.

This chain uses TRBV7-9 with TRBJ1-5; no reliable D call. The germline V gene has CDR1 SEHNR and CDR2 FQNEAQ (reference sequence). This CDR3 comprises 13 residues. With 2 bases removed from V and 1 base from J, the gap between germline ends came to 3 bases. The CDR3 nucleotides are TGTGCCAGCAGCTTAAGCAGCAATCAGCCCCAGCATTTT. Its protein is CASSLSSNQPQHF.

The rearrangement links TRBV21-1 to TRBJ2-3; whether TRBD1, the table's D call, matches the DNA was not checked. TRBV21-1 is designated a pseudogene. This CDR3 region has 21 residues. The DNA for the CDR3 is TGTGCCAGCAGCAAAGGAAAACAGGGTTTAACAAACCCCTCTAGCACAGATACGCAGTATTTT. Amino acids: CASSKGKQGLTNPSSTDTQYF.